Each of the 20 T cell receptor beta chains below was sequenced from the same sample in a study of CD8 T cells in ankylosing spondylitis. MiXCR was run by TCRdb on the 5' RACE reads, yielding one entry per CDR3 protein. The data hold 300,000 to 350,000 distinct CDR3 sequences, with under 25% observed a single time. The specimen was blood, either unsorted or a sorted T cell fraction (not recorded which). The receptors were gathered from a female donor with ankylosing spondylitis or in good health (not recorded which).

The rearrangement uses TRBV12-3 or TRBV12-4 and TRBJ2-3; 9 nucleotides match TRBD2. The CDR3 length is 13 residues. The V segment lost 11 bases and the J segment 5 bases; nucleotides outside the gene matches: 8. The CDR3 DNA follows: TGTGCCCTAGGCGGGAGGGCGGGAGATACGCAGTATTTT. This encodes CALGGRAGDTQYF.

V usage is TRBV19 and J usage is TRBJ2-1; D is unclear. V was clipped by 4 bases and J by 5 bases, with 12 bases between them. Germline loops: CDR1 LNHDA, CDR2 SQIVND (reference sequence). The CDR3 extends over 14 amino acids. The CDR3 spells CASSSRKFNNEQFF. The CDR3, as DNA: TGTGCCAGTAGTAGCCGGAAATTCAACAATGAGCAGTTCTTC.

CDR3 in amino acids: CSVDGTGGPETGELFF. CDR3 DNA: TGCAGCGTTGATGGGACGGGAGGGCCTGAGACCGGGGAGCTGTTTTTT. The rearrangement uses TRBV29-1 and TRBJ2-2, with 8 bases fitting TRBD2. Germline lookup yields CDR1 SQVTM and CDR2 ANQGSEA. This CDR3 is 16 amino acids long. The V and J ends lost 3 bases and 5 bases, in that order; junction bases with no gene match: 11.

The J gene is TRBJ2-3, the V gene TRBV20-1; D is possibly TRBD1 or TRBD2 (6 bases each). The germline CDR1 and CDR2 sequences are DFQATT and SNEGSKA (reference sequence). V was trimmed by 1 base and J by 2 bases, leaving 16 bases between them. The CDR3 is 16 amino acids. CDR3 sequence reads: CSARVGWGALTDTQYF. The DNA of the CDR3 is TGCAGTGCTAGAGTGGGATGGGGGGCACTCACAGATACGCAGTATTTT.

This chain joins TRBV6-5 and TRBJ2-5, with TRBD2 matching over 14 bases. V trimming: 2 bases; J trimming: 1 base; junction bases outside the gene matches: 3. CDR1 is MNHEY, CDR2 SVGAGI, per germline. The CDR3 runs 17 residues. In DNA form, the CDR3 reads TGTGCCAGCAGTTACGGACTAGCGGGAGGATTCCAAGAGACCCAGTACTTC. Translated: CASSYGLAGGFQETQYF.

The V gene is TRBV20-1, the J gene TRBJ1-1; the D is unclear. In germline, CDR1 is DFQATT, CDR2 SNEGSKA (reference sequence). The CDR3 contains 14 residues. Trimming took off 4 bases at V and 0 bases at J, with 12 bases between the two ends. The CDR3 region is CSANQAGLNTEAFF. The CDR3 nucleotides are TGCAGTGCTAATCAGGCAGGTTTGAACACTGAAGCTTTCTTT.

This clonotype was observed at least ten times. J is TRBJ2-7 and V is TRBV7-2; D is unresolved. CDR1 and CDR2 from the germline V gene are SGHTA and FQGNSA. The CDR3 covers 14 residues. The germline V and J ends were trimmed by 1 base and 5 bases, with 12 bases remaining between them. CDR3 in amino acids: CASSLEAFMNEQYF. The CDR3 bases are TGTGCCAGCAGCTTAGAGGCCTTCATGAACGAGCAGTACTTC.

This clonotype was counted ten times or more. This chain links TRBV20-1 with TRBJ2-1; 12 bases match TRBD2. V shed 6 bases, J shed 6 bases, and the junction held 6 bases outside the gene matches. The CDR3 is made up of 14 amino acids. Germline CDR1 DFQATT, CDR2 SNEGSKA (reference sequence). In nucleotides, the CDR3 is TGCAGTGCGCCGACTAGCGGGAGTCCCAATGAGCAGTTCTTC. Protein product: CSAPTSGSPNEQFF.

This clonotype came up a few times. This chain joins TRBV28 and TRBJ2-6; 7 nucleotides align to TRBD2. The ends lost 3 bases at V and 2 bases at J; junction bases unmatched: 7. Germline V gene sequence: CDR1 MDHEN, CDR2 SYDVKM. The CDR3 sequence is 17 residues long. The CDR3 DNA follows: TGTGCCAGCAGTTTCAAAGGGAGGGGAGCTGGGGCCAACGTCCTGACTTTC. Translation: CASSFKGRGAGANVLTF.

This clonotype has more than one count but fewer than ten. The chain is built from TRBV5-1 and TRBJ2-3; the match to TRBD2 covers 11 bases. Losses at the gene ends were 4 bases for V and 4 bases for J; bases not matched to a gene: 8. This CDR3 has 16 residues. Germline CDR1 is SGHRS and CDR2 is YFSETQ. This CDR3 reads CASSPPLAGVADTQYF. The CDR3 region has the DNA TGCGCCAGCAGCCCTCCACTAGCGGGAGTGGCAGATACGCAGTATTTT.

This clonotype was seen a handful of times. The V call is TRBV25-1, the J call TRBJ1-2, with 7 bases matching TRBD1. This CDR3 is built from 15 residues. With V trimmed by 8 bases and J by 6 bases, 15 bases remained unmatched. Looked up from germline, CDR1 is MGHDK and CDR2 is SYGVNS. The CDR3 spells CASYQKGGGAHGYTF. The CDR3 bases are TGTGCCAGCTATCAAAAGGGAGGGGGCGCACATGGCTACACCTTC.

The J gene is TRBJ1-2, the V gene TRBV5-5, with no clear D. Trimming shortened V by 1 base and J by 4 bases, and 14 bases separated the two germline ends. The V gene's germline CDR1 is SGHKS and CDR2 YYEKEE (reference sequence). The CDR3 spans 15 residues. In DNA form, the CDR3 reads TGTGCCAGCAGCTTGCCATCCAGGAACATCTATGGCTACACCTTC. Translation gives CASSLPSRNIYGYTF. Using reference TRBV5-5 and TRBJ1-2 for the parts outside the CDR3, the full variable domain is DAGVTQSPTHLIKTRGQQVTLRCSPISGHKSVSWYQQVLGQGPQFIFQYYEKEERGRGNFPDRFSARQFPNYSSELNVNALLLGDSALYLCASSLPSRNIYGYTFGSGTRLTVV.

This clonotype has only a few counts. The chain is built from TRBV25-1 and TRBJ2-2; possible D gene TRBD1, 5 bases. Trimming stripped 10 bases from V and 2 bases from J, with 14 bases between. Germline loops: CDR1 MGHDK, CDR2 SYGVNS. The CDR3 sequence is 14 residues long. DNA of the CDR3: TGTGCCACCATCGACAGCTTCAACACCGGGGAGCTGTTTTTT. It is translated as CATIDSFNTGELFF.

This chain connects TRBV28 to TRBJ2-1, with TRBD1 as a possible D gene (10 bases). Trimming took 3 bases from V and 6 from J, leaving 21 bases between them. Germline lookup yields CDR1 MDHEN and CDR2 SYDVKM. There are 17 residues in the CDR3. In DNA form, the CDR3 reads TGTGCCAGCAGTTTGTCCCGGGACAGGGGACTAGCCAATGAGCAGTTCTTC. This encodes CASSLSRDRGLANEQFF.

The chain joins TRBV6-1 to TRBJ1-5; D unresolved. Germline V lookup: CDR1 MNHNS, CDR2 SASEGT. This CDR3 is built from 15 residues. Trimming took 1 base from V and 2 from J, leaving 9 bases between them. The CDR3 here is CASSEVRTRNQPQHF. CDR3 DNA sequence: TGTGCCAGCAGTGAAGTCAGGACCCGCAATCAGCCCCAGCATTTT.

This clonotype was seen many times. This chain connects TRBV12-3 or TRBV12-4 to TRBJ1-5; 7 nucleotides align to TRBD1. J gave up 6 bases and V 6 bases, and 8 bases lay outside the gene matches. The CDR3 covers 14 residues. The CDR3 loop reads CASSLDREGQPQHF. In DNA, the CDR3 is TGTGCCAGCAGCCTTGACAGGGAGGGTCAGCCCCAGCATTTT.

This clonotype was seen repeatedly, ten times or more. This chain links TRBV20-1 with TRBJ2-3, with 10 bases fitting TRBD2. J lost 8 bases, V lost 3 bases, and 8 bases had no gene match. This CDR3 region has 14 residues. Germline lookup yields CDR1 DFQATT and CDR2 SNEGSKA (reference sequence). CDR3 DNA sequence: TGCAGTGCTAGTGGGCTAGCGGGGGCCGTTACGCAGTATTTT. This sequence encodes CSASGLAGAVTQYF.

The chain carries TRBV7-9 and TRBJ1-1, with D tentatively TRBD1 (5 bases). Deletions cut 0 bases from V and 0 bases from J, with 8 bases between. Germline loops: CDR1 SEHNR, CDR2 FQNEAQ (reference sequence). The CDR3 is made up of 15 amino acids. The CDR3 protein is CASSLAGGMNTEAFF. The CDR3 bases are TGTGCCAGCAGCTTAGCGGGGGGGATGAACACTGAAGCTTTCTTT. The whole variable domain, filled in from reference TRBV7-9 and TRBJ1-1, reads DTGVSQNPRHKITKRGQNVTFRCDPISEHNRLYWYRQTLGQGPEFLTYFQNEAQLEKSRLLSDRFSAERPKGSFSTLEIQRTEQGDSAMYLCASSLAGGMNTEAFFGQGTRLTVV.

The table lists this clonotype with a few counts. The rearrangement uses TRBV6-5 and TRBJ1-2; TRBD1 is a possible D gene (5 bases). The CDR3 is 14 amino acids. Trimming took off 2 bases at V and 4 bases at J, with 11 bases between the two ends. The germline V gene has CDR1 MNHEY and CDR2 SVGAGI. CDR3 sequence (DNA): TGTGCCAGCAGTTACGCAGGGATTGGCTATGGCTACACCTTC. The encoded protein is CASSYAGIGYGYTF.

The J gene is TRBJ2-7, the V gene TRBV20-1, with 8 bases lining up with TRBD1. The CDR3 extends over 16 amino acids. Per the germline V gene, CDR1 is DFQATT and CDR2 is SNEGSKA (reference sequence). V shed 1 base and J 2 bases; nucleotides not matched to a gene: 10. The CDR3: CSARASQGVPAYEQYF. CDR3 coding DNA: TGCAGTGCTAGAGCGTCACAGGGGGTTCCTGCCTACGAGCAGTACTTC.